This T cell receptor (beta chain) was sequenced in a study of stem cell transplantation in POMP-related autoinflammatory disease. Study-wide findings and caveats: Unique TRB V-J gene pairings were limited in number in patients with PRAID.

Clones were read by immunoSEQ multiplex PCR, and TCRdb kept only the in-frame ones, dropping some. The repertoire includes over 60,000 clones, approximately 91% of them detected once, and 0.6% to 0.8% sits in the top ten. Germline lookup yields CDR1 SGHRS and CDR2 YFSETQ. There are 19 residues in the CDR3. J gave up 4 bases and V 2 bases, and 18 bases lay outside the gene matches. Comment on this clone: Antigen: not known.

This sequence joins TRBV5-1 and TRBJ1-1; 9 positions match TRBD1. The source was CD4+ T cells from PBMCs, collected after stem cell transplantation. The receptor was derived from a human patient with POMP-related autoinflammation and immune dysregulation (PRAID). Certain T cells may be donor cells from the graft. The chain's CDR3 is CASSFEGDRARRGRTEAFF. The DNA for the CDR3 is TGCGCCAGCAGCTTCGAAGGGGACAGGGCGCGTCGGGGGCGCACTGAAGCTTTCTTT.